One sample yielded the 20 T cell receptor beta chains listed below, sequenced in a study of blood T cell repertoires in COVID-19. Profiled with immunoSEQ multiplex PCR; TCRdb holds only in-frame clones, not every one. Among roughly 180,000 clones listed, roughly 80% were seen once. The sample taken for sequencing was PBMCs or T cells enriched from blood (not recorded which). All receptors come from a woman in her forties or fifties who had recovered from COVID-19.

V usage is TRBV18 and J usage is TRBJ1-2, with D uncertain. The V gene lost 3 bases and the J gene lost 1 base, with 6 bases spanning the gap. Germline CDR1 KGHSH, CDR2 LQKENI. There are 13 residues in the CDR3. In DNA form, the CDR3 reads TGTGCCAGCTCACCGGAGCGTAACTATGGCTACACCTTC. Translation: CASSPERNYGYTF.

A few counts support this clone. The V gene is TRBV9, the J gene TRBJ1-1; 8 positions agree with TRBD1. The CDR3 runs 15 residues. The trim removed 4 bases at V and 1 base at J, leaving 6 bases unmatched. The germline gives CDR1 SGDLS, CDR2 YYNGEE. CDR3 sequence reads: CASSTQTGANTEAFF. The CDR3 DNA reads as TGTGCCAGCAGCACTCAGACAGGGGCGAACACTGAAGCTTTCTTT.

This clone was seen a few times. This chain connects TRBV20-1 to TRBJ1-2, with 9 bases lining up with TRBD1. J was trimmed by 6 bases and V by 3 bases; bases with no gene match: 8. Germline-derived CDR1 and CDR2 are DFQATT and SNEGSKA (reference sequence). The CDR3 sequence is 14 residues long. CDR3 sequence: CSASWNRGPNGYTF. The CDR3, as DNA: TGCAGTGCTAGTTGGAACAGGGGGCCCAATGGCTACACCTTC.

The genes are TRBV28 and TRBJ2-1; D perhaps matches TRBD1 (6 bases). The germline V gene encodes CDR1 MDHEN and CDR2 SYDVKM. Trimming left V 8 bases short and J 6 bases short, with 20 bases between. This CDR3 region has 15 residues. The CDR3 protein is CASLAWDTWANEQFF. The CDR3 coding sequence is TGTGCCAGCCTGGCCTGGGACACCTGGGCCAATGAGCAGTTCTTC. Using reference TRBV28 and TRBJ2-1 for the parts outside the CDR3, the full variable domain is DVKVTQSSRYLVKRTGEKVFLECVQDMDHENMFWYRQDPGLGLRLIYFSYDVKMKEKGDIPEGYSVSREKKERFSLILESASTNQTSMYLCASLAWDTWANEQFFGPGTRLTVL.

The chain recombines TRBV7-9 with TRBJ1-4; 7 bases align to TRBD1. The CDR3 totals 15 residues. Per the germline V gene, CDR1 is SEHNR and CDR2 is FQNEAQ (reference sequence). J lost 5 bases, V lost 10 bases, and 13 bases had no gene match. The CDR3: CANHEPGQNNEKLFF. CDR3 sequence (DNA): TGTGCCAATCATGAACCGGGACAGAACAATGAAAAACTGTTTTTT. Based on the CDR3 plus reference TRBV7-9 and TRBJ1-4, the full variable domain is DTGVSQNPRHKITKRGQNVTFRCDPISEHNRLYWYRQTLGQGPEFLTYFQNEAQLEKSRLLSDRFSAERPKGSFSTLEIQRTEQGDSAMYLCANHEPGQNNEKLFFGSGTQLSVL.

A remark on this clone: One end of the junction does not line up with germline, which may come from a read error. This sequence joins TRBV7-8 and TRBJ2-2; TRBD1 is a possible D gene (5 bases). The germline gives CDR1 SGHVS, CDR2 FQNEAQ. CDR3 size: 18 residues. The CDR3 DNA is TGTGCCAGCAGCCAAATAGGTTTAATGACAGCGTTTACCGGCGAGCTGTTTTTT. It translates to CASSQIGLMTAFTGELFF.

This chain joins TRBV4-2 and TRBJ1-2; 7 bases map to TRBD1. The trim removed 1 base at V and 2 bases at J, leaving 4 bases unmatched. Germline CDR1 is LGHNA and CDR2 is YNFKEQ. The CDR3 length is 15 residues. CDR3 sequence: CASSQGRGRNYGYTF. CDR3 in DNA: TGTGCCAGCAGCCAAGGGAGGGGGCGGAACTATGGCTACACCTTC.

The chain employs TRBV10-1 and TRBJ2-3; TRBD2 is a possible D gene (5 bases). Germline loops: CDR1 WNHNN, CDR2 SYGVQD (reference sequence). CDR3 length: 16 residues. The V and J ends lost 3 bases and 4 bases respectively, with 17 bases between them. CDR3 sequence reads: CASSDPGRGQADTQYF. For the CDR3, the DNA is TGCGCCAGCAGTGATCCGGGCCGGGGTCAGGCAGATACGCAGTATTTT.

The chain uses TRBV6-4 and TRBJ1-6; 11 bases match TRBD1. This CDR3 is 16 amino acids long. Germline CDR1 reads MRHNA; CDR2 reads SNTAGT. After removal of 2 bases from V and 8 bases from J, the junction contained 5 bases not matched to a gene. CDR3: CASSDVEGQGDSPLHF. CDR3 DNA: TGTGCCAGCAGTGACGTCGAGGGACAGGGGGATTCACCCCTCCACTTT.

The chain carries TRBV27 and TRBJ2-1; 12 bases are shared with TRBD2. The CDR3 runs to 15 residues. J gave up 10 bases and V 4 bases, and 8 bases lay outside the gene matches. The germline V gene has CDR1 MNHEY and CDR2 SMNVEV (reference sequence). CDR3 sequence reads: CASSSLAGGPGEQFF. The DNA for the CDR3 is TGTGCCAGCAGTTCGCTAGCGGGGGGGCCAGGGGAGCAGTTCTTC.

The chain has TRBV10-3 and TRBJ1-1; D gene unclear. The CDR3 sequence is 13 residues long. The V gene lost 4 bases and the J gene lost 1 base, with 7 bases spanning the gap. CDR1 and CDR2 (germline): ENHRY, SYGVKD. In nucleotides, the CDR3 is TGTGCCATCAGTGGAACGGGGAACACTGAAGCTTTCTTT. Protein: CAISGTGNTEAFF.

V usage is TRBV5-1 and J usage is TRBJ1-1; the match to TRBD1 covers 10 bases. V was clipped by 5 bases and J by 1 base; unmatched bases: 2. The CDR3 runs 14 residues. The V gene's germline CDR1 is SGHRS and CDR2 YFSETQ. CDR3 bases: TGCGCCAGCAGTTGGGACAGGGGGAACACTGAAGCTTTCTTT. It translates to CASSWDRGNTEAFF.

The count of this clone is one. The chain recombines TRBV24-1 with TRBJ1-2, with a tentative D call TRBD1 (5 bases). The V end lost 2 bases, the J end lost 6 bases, and 12 bases lay between the germline ends. Germline V gene sequence: CDR1 KGHDR, CDR2 SFDVKD. The CDR3 sequence is 14 residues long. The CDR3 region has the DNA TGTGCCACCAGTGATTGGGCAGGGAGGCATGGCTACACCTTC. It codes for CATSDWAGRHGYTF.

This chain connects TRBV5-6 to TRBJ2-7, with 7 bases lining up with TRBD2. Trimming cost V 4 bases and J 9 bases; bases outside gene matches: 16. This CDR3 has 15 amino acids. Germline V gene sequence: CDR1 SGHDT, CDR2 YYEEEE. In nucleotides, the CDR3 is TGTGCCAGCAGCCCCTTGGGGGAGGGGCAGATCGGGCAGTACGTC. Translated, it gives CASSPLGEGQIGQYV.

The rearrangement joins TRBV27 to TRBJ2-7; possible D gene TRBD1, 5 bases. The germline V gene has CDR1 MNHEY and CDR2 SMNVEV (reference sequence). Trimming shortened V by 6 bases and J by 0 bases, and 15 bases separated the two germline ends. The CDR3 contains 15 residues. CDR3 region: CASSRAAAPSYEQYV. DNA of the CDR3: TGTGCCAGCAGCAGGGCCGCAGCCCCCTCCTACGAGCAGTACGTC.

This clone was observed a few times. The chain carries TRBV19 and TRBJ1-1; D call uncertain. The CDR3 runs to 12 residues. Germline loops: CDR1 LNHDA, CDR2 SQIVND (reference sequence). V dropped 1 base and J dropped 8 bases, with 8 bases sitting between them. The CDR3 bases are TGTGCCAGTAGTATAGGAGGGCTCGAAGCTTTCTTT. Its translation: CASSIGGLEAFF.

This chain uses TRBV19 with TRBJ1-2, with a tentative D call TRBD1 (5 bases). This CDR3 spans 15 amino acids. From germline, CDR1 is LNHDA and CDR2 SQIVND (reference sequence). The germline V and J ends were trimmed by 3 bases and 4 bases, with 15 bases remaining between them. The CDR3 sequence: CASSMAQGSFYGYTF. DNA of the CDR3: TGTGCCAGTAGTATGGCCCAGGGAAGCTTCTATGGCTACACCTTC.

This clone came up many times. This chain connects TRBV6-5 to TRBJ1-3; D is unclear. V was trimmed by 0 bases and J by 0 bases, leaving 9 bases between them. The germline CDR1 and CDR2 sequences are MNHEY and SVGAGI. CDR3 length: 16 amino acids. In DNA, the CDR3 is TGTGCCAGCAGTTACTCGAACGGGGACTCTGGAAACACCATATATTTT. Protein product: CASSYSNGDSGNTIYF.

The chain links TRBV7-3 to TRBJ2-1; D perhaps matches TRBD1 (6 bases). Between the trimmed V and J ends, which lost 6 bases and 4 bases, there was a span of 16 bases. This CDR3 is built from 15 residues. CDR1 and CDR2 (germline): SGHTA, FQGTGA. CDR3 nucleotides: TGTGCCAGCAGGGGGGCAGGACACTTATACAATGAGCAGTTCTTC. This translates into CASRGAGHLYNEQFF.

This chain connects TRBV16 to TRBJ1-5; D is uncertain. The CDR3 runs to 15 residues. CDR1 KGHSY and CDR2 FQNENV come from the germline V gene. V was clipped by 2 bases and J by 4 bases, with 12 bases between them. The CDR3 bases are TGTGCCAGCAGCCAAGATAACGGGTCAAATCAGCCCCAGCATTTT. This codes for CASSQDNGSNQPQHF. The complete variable domain, with remaining parts taken from reference TRBV16 and TRBJ1-5, reads GEEVAQTPKHLVRGEGQKAKLYCAPIKGHSYVFWYQQVLKNEFKFLISFQNENVFDETGMPKERFSAKCLPNSPCSLEIQATKLEDSAVYFCASSQDNGSNQPQHFGDGTRLSIL.